The clone carrying this T cell receptor beta chain was seen at least ten times. The time point here: newly diagnosed GD, antithyroid drugs for less than 3 months. After RNA was extracted from PBMCs, the TCR library was made from it. These data originate in a study of regulatory T cells in long-lasting Graves disease. V was clipped by 1 base and J by 1 base, with 10 bases between them. The CDR3 sequence is 14 residues long. CDR1 DFQATT and CDR2 SNEGSKA come from the germline V gene (reference sequence). The authors built TCR beta libraries using iRepertoire HTBI primers and Arm-PCR of CDR3 regions. TCRdb re-called the multiplex PCR reads through MiXCR, storing one row per CDR3 protein. The sample includes hundreds of thousands of distinct CDR3 sequences, roughly 15% seen only once; the top ten take roughly 25%. The sample was also linked to a second study, of T cells in Graves' hyperthyroidism and ophthalmopathy.

The sample was peripheral blood mononuclear cells (PBMCs), taken at new diagnosis, from a patient treated with antithyroid drugs. The chain links TRBV20-1 to TRBJ1-1; D may be TRBD1 (6 bases). The TCR comes from a woman aged 35-65 years with Graves disease. The CDR3 nucleotides read TGCAGTGCTAGAGCCGGGACACAGAACACTGAAGCTTTCTTT. Translating it yields CSARAGTQNTEAFF.